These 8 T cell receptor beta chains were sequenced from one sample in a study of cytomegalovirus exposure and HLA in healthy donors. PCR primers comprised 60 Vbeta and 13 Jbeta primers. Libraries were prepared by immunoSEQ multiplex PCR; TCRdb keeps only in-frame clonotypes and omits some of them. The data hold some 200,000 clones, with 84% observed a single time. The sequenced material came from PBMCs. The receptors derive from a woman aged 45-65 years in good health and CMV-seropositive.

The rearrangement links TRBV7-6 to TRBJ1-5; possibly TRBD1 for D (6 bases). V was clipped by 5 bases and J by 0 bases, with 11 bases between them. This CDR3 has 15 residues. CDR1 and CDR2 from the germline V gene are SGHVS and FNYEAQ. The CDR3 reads CASSAQGYSNQPQHF. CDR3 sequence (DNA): TGTGCCAGCAGCGCCCAGGGGTATAGCAATCAGCCCCAGCATTTT.

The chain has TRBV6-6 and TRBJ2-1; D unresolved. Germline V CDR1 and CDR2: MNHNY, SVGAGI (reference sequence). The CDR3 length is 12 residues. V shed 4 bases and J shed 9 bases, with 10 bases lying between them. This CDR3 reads CASSFNSREQFF. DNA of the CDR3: TGTGCCAGCAGTTTCAACTCACGTGAGCAGTTCTTC.

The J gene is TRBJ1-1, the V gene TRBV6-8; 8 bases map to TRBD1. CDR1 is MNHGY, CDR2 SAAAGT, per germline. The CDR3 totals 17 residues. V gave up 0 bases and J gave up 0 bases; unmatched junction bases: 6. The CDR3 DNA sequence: TGTGCCAGCAGTTACTCTACCCGACAGGGGATGAACACTGAAGCTTTCTTT. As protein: CASSYSTRQGMNTEAFF.

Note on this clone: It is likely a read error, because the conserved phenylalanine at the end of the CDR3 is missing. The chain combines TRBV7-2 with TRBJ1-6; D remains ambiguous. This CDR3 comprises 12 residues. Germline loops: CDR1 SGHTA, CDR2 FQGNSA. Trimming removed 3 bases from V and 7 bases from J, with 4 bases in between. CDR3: CASSFNNSPLHL. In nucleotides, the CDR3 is TGTGCCAGCAGCTTCAACAATTCACCCCTCCACCTT.

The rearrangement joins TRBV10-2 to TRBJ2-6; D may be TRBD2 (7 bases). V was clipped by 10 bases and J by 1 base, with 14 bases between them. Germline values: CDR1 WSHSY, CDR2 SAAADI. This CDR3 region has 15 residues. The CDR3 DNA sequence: TGCGCCACCCTACAGGGACTATCTGGGGCCAACGTCCTGACTTTC. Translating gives CATLQGLSGANVLTF.

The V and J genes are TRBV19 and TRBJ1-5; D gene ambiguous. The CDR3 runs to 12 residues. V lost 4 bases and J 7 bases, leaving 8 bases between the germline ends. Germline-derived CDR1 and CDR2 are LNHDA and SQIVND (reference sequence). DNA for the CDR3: TGTGCCAGTAGTACCCTCCCCCAGCCCCAGCATTTT. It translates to CASSTLPQPQHF.

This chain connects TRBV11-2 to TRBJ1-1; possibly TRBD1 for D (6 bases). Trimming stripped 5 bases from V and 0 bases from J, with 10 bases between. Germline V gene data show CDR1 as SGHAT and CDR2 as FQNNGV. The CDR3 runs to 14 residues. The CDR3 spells CASSRTGMNTEAFF. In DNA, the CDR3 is TGTGCCAGCAGCCGTACAGGGATGAACACTGAAGCTTTCTTT. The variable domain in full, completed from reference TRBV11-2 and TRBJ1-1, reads EAGVAQSPRYKIIEKRQSVAFWCNPISGHATLYWYQQILGQGPKLLIQFQNNGVVDDSQLPKDRFSAERLKGVDSTLKIQPAKLEDSAVYLCASSRTGMNTEAFFGQGTRLTVV.

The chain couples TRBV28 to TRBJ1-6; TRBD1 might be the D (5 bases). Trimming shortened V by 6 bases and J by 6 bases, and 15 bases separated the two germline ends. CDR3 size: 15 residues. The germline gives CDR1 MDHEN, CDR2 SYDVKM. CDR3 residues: CASSPPGGINSPLHF. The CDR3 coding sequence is TGTGCCAGCAGCCCTCCGGGGGGAATTAATTCACCCCTCCACTTT.